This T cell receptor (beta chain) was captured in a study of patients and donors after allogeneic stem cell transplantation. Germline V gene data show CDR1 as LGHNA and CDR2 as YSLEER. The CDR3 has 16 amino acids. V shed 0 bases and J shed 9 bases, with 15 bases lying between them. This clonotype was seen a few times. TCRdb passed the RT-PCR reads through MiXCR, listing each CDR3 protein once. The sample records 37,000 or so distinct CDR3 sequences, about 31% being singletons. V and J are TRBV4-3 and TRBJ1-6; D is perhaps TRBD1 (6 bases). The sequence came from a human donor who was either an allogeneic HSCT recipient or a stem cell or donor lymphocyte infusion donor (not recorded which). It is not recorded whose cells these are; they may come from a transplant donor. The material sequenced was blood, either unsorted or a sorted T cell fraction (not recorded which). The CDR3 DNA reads TGCGCCAGCAGCCAAGACCTTGCAGCCAGGGGTTCACCCCTCCACTTT. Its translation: CASSQDLAARGSPLHF.